Listed here is a single T cell receptor beta chain. Its antigen is unidentified. The sample belongs to a study of cytomegalovirus exposure and HLA in healthy donors. Germline CDR1 is MNHEY and CDR2 is SMNVEV (reference sequence). J was trimmed by 3 bases and V by 4 bases; bases with no gene match: 6. This CDR3 comprises 14 residues. Use of 60 Vbeta and 13 Jbeta primers characterized the PCR. Sequencing used immunoSEQ multiplex PCR; TCRdb keeps in-frame clones, though not all of them. The table records about 110,000 clones, roughly 70% of them present only once. Study-wide points: In vitro work confirmed that three CMV-associated chains recognize CMV antigens.

The clonotype was recovered from a man aged 35-49 years in good health and CMV-seropositive. The chain links TRBV27 to TRBJ2-7; 7 bases align to TRBD2. The specimen was PBMCs. The CDR3 spells CASSSGLVLYEQYF. The DNA of the CDR3 is TGTGCCAGCAGTTCAGGACTAGTTCTCTACGAGCAGTACTTC.